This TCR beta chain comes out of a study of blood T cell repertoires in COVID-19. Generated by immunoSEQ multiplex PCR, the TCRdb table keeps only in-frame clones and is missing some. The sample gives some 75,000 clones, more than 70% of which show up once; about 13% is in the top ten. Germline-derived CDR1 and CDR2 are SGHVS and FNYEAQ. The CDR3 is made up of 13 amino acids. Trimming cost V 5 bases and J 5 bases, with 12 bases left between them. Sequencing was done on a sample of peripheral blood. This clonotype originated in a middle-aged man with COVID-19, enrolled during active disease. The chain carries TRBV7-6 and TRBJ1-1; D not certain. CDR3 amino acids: CASSPRGGTEAFF. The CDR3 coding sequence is TGTGCCAGCAGCCCCCGGGGTGGGACTGAAGCTTTCTTT.